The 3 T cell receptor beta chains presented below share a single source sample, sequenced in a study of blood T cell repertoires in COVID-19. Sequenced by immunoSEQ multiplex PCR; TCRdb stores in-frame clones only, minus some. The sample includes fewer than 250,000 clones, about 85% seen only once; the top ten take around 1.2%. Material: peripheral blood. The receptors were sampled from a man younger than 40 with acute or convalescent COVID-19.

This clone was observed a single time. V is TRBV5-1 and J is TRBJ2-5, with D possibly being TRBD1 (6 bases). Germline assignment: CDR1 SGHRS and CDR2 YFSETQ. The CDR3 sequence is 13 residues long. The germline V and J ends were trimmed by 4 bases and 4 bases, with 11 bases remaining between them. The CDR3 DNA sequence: TGCGCCAGCAGCCCGGGGACAAGAGAGACCCAGTACTTC. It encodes CASSPGTRETQYF.

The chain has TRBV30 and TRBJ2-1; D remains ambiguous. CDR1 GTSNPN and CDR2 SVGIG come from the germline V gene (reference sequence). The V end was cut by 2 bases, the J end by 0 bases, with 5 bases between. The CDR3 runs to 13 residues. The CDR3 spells CAWSPSSYNEQFF. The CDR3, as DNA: TGTGCCTGGAGTCCTAGCTCCTACAATGAGCAGTTCTTC.

CDR3 bases: TGTGCCAGCAGCCAAGGACAGGGTCGCTCTGGAAACACCATATATTTT. It translates to CASSQGQGRSGNTIYF. This chain uses TRBV11-3 with TRBJ1-3; 8 bases line up with TRBD1. The V gene end was trimmed by 5 bases and the J gene end by 0 bases; junction bases not matched to a gene: 6. Germline CDR1 is SGHNT and CDR2 is YENEEA. This CDR3 has 16 amino acids.